This T cell receptor beta chain originates from a study of tumor and adjacent non-tumor tissue in lung cancer. The template was RNA from unsorted bulk tissue. Turning to this clonotype: This sequence may be a read error, since a much larger clone differs from it by one base.

CDR3 size: 13 residues. V lost 5 bases, J lost 6 bases, and 16 bases lay in between. The germline V gene has CDR1 DFQATT and CDR2 SNEGSKA (reference sequence). A modified ARM-PCR protocol with three rounds of nested PCR amplified TCRbeta. Using its own MiXCR run on the multiplex PCR reads, TCRdb lists one record per CDR3 protein. The top ten hold around 25% of the sample, which has about 200,000 distinct CDR3 sequences, about 71% seen once. The sequenced sample was lung tumor tissue. This sequence joins TRBV20-1 and TRBJ1-1; D remains unclear. The TCR comes from a man aged 55 to 69 with non-small cell lung cancer. The CDR3 nucleotides are TGCAGTGCTTACGGGGTACGGGAGTCTGAAGCTTTCTTT. Encoded protein: CSAYGVRESEAFF.